This passage covers 7 T cell receptor beta chains from one sample sequenced in a study of cytomegalovirus exposure and HLA in healthy donors. The PCR contained 60 Vbeta and 13 Jbeta primers. Using immunoSEQ multiplex PCR, the repertoire was profiled, and TCRdb retains in-frame clones only, with some absent. The sample holds roughly 90,000 clones. Source material: PBMCs. All receptors derive from a man in his forties or fifties in good health and CMV-seropositive.

Details on this clone: Additional DNA sequences in this sample encode the identical CDR3. The V and J genes are TRBV14 and TRBJ1-1; TRBD1 matches 7 bases. CDR1 is SGHDN and CDR2 is FVKESK in the germline V gene. J was trimmed by 3 bases and V by 5 bases; bases with no gene match: 15. The CDR3 spans 17 residues. CDR3 in DNA: TGTGCCAGCAGCGCATTAGAGGGGGCGCGATTAGACACTGAAGCTTTCTTT. It is translated as CASSALEGARLDTEAFF.

The V gene is TRBV18, the J gene TRBJ1-5; 7 positions agree with TRBD1. V lost 6 bases and J lost 5; bases outside the gene matches: 7. The CDR3 spans 14 residues. Germline loops: CDR1 KGHSH, CDR2 LQKENI. CDR3 coding DNA: TGTGCCAGCTCCCGTAACAGGGGCGATCAGCCCCAGCATTTT. It yields the protein CASSRNRGDQPQHF. The full variable domain, with the rest looked up from reference TRBV18 and TRBJ1-5, is NAGVMQNPRHLVRRRGQEARLRCSPMKGHSHVYWYRQLPEEGLKFMVYLQKENIIDESGMPKERFSAEFPKEGPSILRIQQVVRGDSAAYFCASSRNRGDQPQHFGDGTRLSIL.

The J gene is TRBJ1-2, the V gene TRBV28, with 8 bases aligning to TRBD1. J was trimmed by 9 bases and V by 6 bases; bases with no gene match: 6. The V gene's germline CDR1 is MDHEN and CDR2 SYDVKM. This CDR3 spans 12 amino acids. CDR3 sequence reads: CASRYTGGSYTF. In DNA, the CDR3 is TGTGCCAGCAGATATACAGGGGGAAGCTACACCTTC.

The V and J genes are TRBV15 and TRBJ2-7; possibly TRBD2 for D (7 bases). Germline V gives CDR1 LNHNV, CDR2 YYDKDF (reference sequence). The CDR3 totals 16 residues. V shed 5 bases and J shed 0 bases, with 17 bases lying between them. The CDR3, as DNA: TGTGCCACCAGCGGGGGGGGGCATCACAGCTCCTACGAGCAGTACTTC. Its protein is CATSGGGHHSSYEQYF.

The CDR3 DNA follows: TGCGCCAGCAGCTTGGCCAGAAGGAACACTGAAGCTTTCTTT. It is translated as CASSLARRNTEAFF. This chain uses TRBV5-1 with TRBJ1-1, with D uncertain. Trimming cost V 0 bases and J 1 base, with 7 bases left between them. This CDR3 comprises 14 residues. Germline loops: CDR1 SGHRS, CDR2 YFSETQ.

The chain recombines TRBV11-2 with TRBJ2-7, with TRBD2 identical over 10 bases. The CDR3 is 15 amino acids. Germline-derived CDR1 and CDR2 are SGHAT and FQNNGV. V was clipped by 6 bases and J by 6 bases; unmatched bases: 11. DNA for the CDR3: TGTGCCAGCAGTAACGGCGCTAGCGGGAGTATCGAGCAGTACTTC. Encoded protein: CASSNGASGSIEQYF.

The chain joins TRBV29-1 to TRBJ1-2; 10 bases are a match to TRBD1. Per germline, CDR1 SQVTM and CDR2 ANQGSEA. V dropped 7 bases and J dropped 4; count of bases not matched to a gene: 9. The CDR3 spans 14 residues. CDR3 amino acids: CSAAGTGVIYGYTF. The CDR3 DNA is TGCAGCGCCGCAGGGACAGGGGTGATCTATGGCTACACCTTC.